Described below is a single T cell receptor (beta chain) sequence and its context. Its antigen remains unknown. CDR3 length: 15 amino acids. Trimming cost V 5 bases and J 2 bases; bases outside gene matches: 3. Germline CDR1 reads SGHTA; CDR2 reads FQGNSA. Donors contributed one heparinised blood draw apiece, averaging approximately 0.12 L. This specimen belongs to a study of beta chain features in type 1 diabetes. Study results and caveats: Compared to healthy donors, patients appeared to have naive, central memory and Treg TCRB repertoires that were more alike.

TCRB transcripts that were expressed got sequenced, as all of the isolated RNA had been reverse transcribed. The table came from immunoSEQ multiplex PCR; TCRdb's copy has only in-frame clones and leaves some out. The profile shows about 930,000 clones, about 17% of them singletons. The chain couples TRBV7-2 to TRBJ2-7, with 13 nucleotides matching TRBD2. The sequence derives from a woman aged 18-29 years in good health. Source material: naive CD4+ T cells from blood. As DNA, the CDR3 is TGTGCCAGCAGCGGACTAGCGGGAGCAACCTACGAGCAGTACTTC. Translation: CASSGLAGATYEQYF.